This TCR beta chain was sequenced during a study of T cells in Graves' hyperthyroidism and ophthalmopathy (dated 2019 in TCRdb). With respect to the entire study: Peripheral blood was collected at initial diagnosis, before any treatment. To identify TCR V-J signatures that set the groups apart, the researchers used a discovery cohort of approximately 98 patients, made up of 40 to 45 with Graves' ophthalmopathy and 57 with stable Graves' hyperthyroidism. Whether ophthalmopathy could be predicted prospectively was tested in an independent validation cohort made up of 18 to 20 hyperthyroidism patients plus 17 patients who later progressed to ophthalmopathy. The 90 or so discovery patients were randomly split 7:3 into training and test sets. In roughly six Graves' hyperthyroidism patients, the study also compared T-cell repertoires from thyroid tissue with T-cell repertoires from blood. After blood sampling, hyperthyroidism patients were treated with methimazole at a starting dose of 30 mg daily, and ophthalmopathy patients were treated with high-dose intravenous methylprednisolone. The paper reports TCR Vbeta CDR3 sequencing of 140 or so peripheral blood samples: under 45 ophthalmopathy, 75 to 80 hyperthyroidism and about 17 progressor patients.

Points the paper makes about the study in general: In validation, progression to ophthalmopathy was predicted by the model with almost 71% sensitivity and about 72% specificity, a median of roughly 6 months before onset. No statistical method was used to set the sample size in advance, and investigators knew the group allocation. Most expanded thyroid clonotypes (frequency above 0.001) were also detected in blood, suggesting blood repertoires may reflect thyroid immune responses. Ophthalmopathy was separated from stable hyperthyroidism by a 13 V-J signature model, with approximately 89% sensitivity and roughly 81% specificity obtained in cross-validation and 80%/75% obtained in testing.

In the ophthalmopathy patients, disease was moderately to severely active, with a Clinical Activity Score of 3 or more, a NOSPECS grade of 4 or more, and a duration of less than 3 months. Any patient with an uncontrolled infection, another autoimmune disease, pregnancy or lactation was excluded. Diagnoses were based on clinical symptoms, serum thyroxine and TRAb, thyroid ultrasound and orbital computed tomography. PBMCs were separated from roughly 10 ml of fresh peripheral blood using Ficoll-Paque density gradient centrifugation. Total RNA was extracted with Trizol reagent, and quality was checked on an Agilent 2100 Bioanalyzer. The TCR beta CDR3 regions were amplified from the RNA transcripts. For the first round of RT-PCR on the TCR CDR3, the HTBI primer set was used together with the Qiagen OneStep RT-PCR kit. Libraries were constructed in a second round of multiplex PCR, after which size selection and purification were carried out. Sequencing of the libraries was done on an Illumina HiSeq2000 using paired-end 100 bp reads. Turning to the authors' computational methods: Raw data were processed with SOAPnuke, discarding reads with adapters, uncalled bases, mean Phred below 15, or no exact constant-primer or identifier match. COPE v1.2.5 was used to merge the high-quality paired reads, and each unique nucleotide sequence was defined as a clonotype. Clonotypes were aligned to IMGT TRBV, TRBD and TRBJ reference segments using MiTCR v1.1. Analysis was restricted to V-J combinations with a frequency above 0.0001, which covered 98% to 99.2% of repertoires. The TCS score was defined as F50 (clonal expansion) divided by E x V (chaos), with BLOSUM62-based TCRdist calculated between CDR3 peptides within each V-J. Welch's t-statistics and random forest reduced around 520 V-J features to 10 to 15, which were used in a naive Bayes classifier (R e1071). The public sequencing data were trimmed at Q25 with fastp and processed into clonotypes with MiXCR by TCRdb, which kept only in-frame beta chains. Identical CDR3 protein sequences are pooled into one entry, listed with their most common genes and DNA. None of the V and J calls come from the authors' own analysis; TCRdb made them. This sample holds 500,000 to 800,000 distinct CDR3 sequences; about 15% were observed only once. The ten largest clones add up to roughly an eighth of the sample.

This clonotype was recorded many times. Its antigen target is currently unknown. Base qualities are missing; no much larger clone stands one base away. The sequenced sample was blood. This receptor was taken from a woman aged 45-59 years with Graves' ophthalmopathy.

The DNA is as follows: TGTGCCAGCAGTTACTTCGGACTAGCGGTTAACCATGAGCAGTTCTTC. This yields the protein CASSYFGLAVNHEQFF. The rearranged chain carries TRBV6-2 or TRBV6-3 and TRBJ2-1, and 10 junctional nucleotides match TRBD2. From its cysteine to its phenylalanine, the CDR3 spans 16 amino acids. Only CDR3 DNA is held: 48 bases, read in frame from base 1. Trimming takes 1 base off V and 8 bases off J; junction bases not matched to a gene: 8. According to the germline V gene, CDR1 reads MNHEY and CDR2 reads SVGEGT.